This entry describes one TCR beta chain. Its target is not known. The data stem from a study of cytomegalovirus exposure and HLA in healthy donors. The CDR3 contains 12 residues. The V gene lost 4 bases and the J gene lost 6 bases, with 9 bases spanning the gap. The germline gives CDR1 MGHRA, CDR2 YSYEKL. PCR amplification relied on 60 Vbeta primers (plus 13 Jbeta primers). Libraries were prepared by immunoSEQ multiplex PCR; TCRdb keeps only in-frame clonotypes and omits some of them. The table has 45,000 to 75,000 clones, 70% seen once. Study conclusions and caveats: Earlier results showed most TCR beta V segments being productive about 90% or about 30% of the time. DRB1 had the most TCR associations and HLA-C the fewest, a later analysis found, with rates varying by HLA locus. A later analysis showed that HLA-associated TCR beta chains had undergone more clonal expansion than equally common others.

This TCR came from a woman aged 55-70 years in good health and CMV-seropositive. This sequence joins TRBV4-1 and TRBJ1-2; D not certain. Sequencing input: PBMCs. This chain's CDR3 is CASSPGRDGYTF. CDR3 DNA: TGCGCCAGCAGCCCTGGGCGGGATGGCTACACCTTC.